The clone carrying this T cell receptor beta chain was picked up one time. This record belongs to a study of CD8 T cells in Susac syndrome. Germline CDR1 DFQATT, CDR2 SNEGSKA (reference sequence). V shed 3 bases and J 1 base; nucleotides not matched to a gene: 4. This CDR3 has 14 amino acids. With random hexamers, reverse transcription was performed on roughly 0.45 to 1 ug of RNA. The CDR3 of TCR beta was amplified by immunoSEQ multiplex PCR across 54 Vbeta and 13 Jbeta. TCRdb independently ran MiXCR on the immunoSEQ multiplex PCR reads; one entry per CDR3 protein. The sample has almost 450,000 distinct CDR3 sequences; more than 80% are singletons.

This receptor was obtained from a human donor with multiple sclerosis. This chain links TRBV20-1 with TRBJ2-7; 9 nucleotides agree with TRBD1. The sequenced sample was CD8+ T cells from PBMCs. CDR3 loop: CSARDRGPSYEQYF. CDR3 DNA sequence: TGCAGTGCTAGGGACAGGGGCCCTTCCTACGAGCAGTACTTC.